This entry concerns a single T cell receptor beta chain. Its antigen is as yet unknown. Germline loops: CDR1 SGHRS, CDR2 YFSETQ. CDR3 length equals 13 residues. V was clipped by 4 bases and J by 7 bases, with 11 bases between them. The data stem from a study of T cell responses to AZD1222 COVID-19 vaccine. TCRdb's copy holds only in-frame clones and misses some; the assay was immunoSEQ multiplex PCR. The table records 150,000 or so clones, around 90% of them present only once. Study outcomes and limitations: Compared with day 0, the breadth and depth of the Spike-specific TCR repertoire rose significantly after two doses of AZD1222. Donors were largely white British and mainly female; clonal diversity was possibly underestimated.

Sequenced material: peripheral blood, taken on day 0 of AZD1222 vaccination. The receptor was derived from an adult in good health. The chain carries TRBV5-1 and TRBJ1-4, with D maybe TRBD1 (5 bases). CDR3 nucleotide sequence: TGCGCCAGCAGCCCGGGTAGGGGTGAAAAACTGTTTTTT. It translates to CASSPGRGEKLFF.